This entry features one T cell receptor beta chain sequence. An end of the junction differs from the germline gene, which may be a read error. The sample belongs to a study of T cells in Graves' hyperthyroidism and ophthalmopathy. The CDR3 is made up of 13 amino acids. Looked up from germline, CDR1 is GTSNPN and CDR2 is SVGIG (reference sequence). Amplified regions were TCR beta CDR3 sequences from RNA transcripts. TCR CDR3 regions were first amplified by RT-PCR with HTBI primers. From the multiplex PCR reads, TCRdb called clonotypes with MiXCR, one entry per CDR3 protein. Of hundreds of thousands of distinct CDR3 sequences listed, about 18% are singletons.

The origin of this receptor is a woman aged 18-29 years with Graves' hyperthyroidism. The sequencing sample was made of blood. The chain is built from TRBV30 and TRBJ2-7; 10 bases align to TRBD1. CDR3 residues: CVWRQGASYEQYF. The CDR3 nucleotides read TGTGTCTGGCGACAGGGGGCTTCCTACGAGCAGTACTTC.